These 20 T cell receptor beta chains came from one sample sequenced in a study of cytomegalovirus exposure and HLA in healthy donors. The PCR ran on 60 Vbeta and 13 Jbeta primers. Clones were read by immunoSEQ multiplex PCR, and TCRdb kept only the in-frame ones, dropping some. The sample yields about 100,000 clones, 65% to 80% seen once. The sequenced material came from PBMCs. The receptors shown here come from a woman between 65 and 79 years old in good health and CMV-seropositive.

The chain links TRBV2 to TRBJ2-7; D might be TRBD1 (7 bases). With 6 bases removed from V and 6 bases from J, the gap between germline ends came to 18 bases. CDR1 SNHLY and CDR2 FYNNEI come from the germline V gene. The CDR3 covers 14 residues. CDR3 loop: CASRTGEVRTEQYF. CDR3 nucleotide sequence: TGTGCCAGCAGAACAGGGGAGGTACGGACCGAGCAGTACTTC.

The chain joins TRBV5-1 to TRBJ2-5, with TRBD2 matching 16 bases. V shed 5 bases and J 2 bases; nucleotides not matched to a gene: 6. The germline V gene has CDR1 SGHRS and CDR2 YFSETQ. CDR3 size: 17 residues. CDR3: CASSFQGLAGGQETQYF. Written as DNA, the CDR3 is TGCGCCAGCAGTTTTCAGGGACTAGCGGGAGGGCAAGAGACCCAGTACTTC.

V is TRBV19 and J is TRBJ1-5; no firm D call. The V gene's germline CDR1 is LNHDA and CDR2 SQIVND (reference sequence). Trimming shortened V by 4 bases and J by 2 bases, and 6 bases separated the two germline ends. CDR3 length: 13 amino acids. Written as DNA, the CDR3 is TGTGCCAGTAGTAGTACAGGCAATCAGCCCCAGCATTTT. It yields the protein CASSSTGNQPQHF.

This chain connects TRBV5-1 to TRBJ2-5; 7 bases map to TRBD1. The CDR3 has 15 amino acids. The germline CDR1 and CDR2 sequences are SGHRS and YFSETQ. The V gene end was trimmed by 3 bases and the J gene end by 1 base; junction bases not matched to a gene: 6. CDR3 sequence (DNA): TGCGCCAGCAGCTCGCGGCCAGGGGGCCAAGAGACCCAGTACTTC. This gives the protein CASSSRPGGQETQYF.

The rearrangement uses TRBV6-5 and TRBJ2-4; the D is unclear. Trimming removed 4 bases from V and 0 bases from J, with 7 bases in between. The V gene's germline CDR1 is MNHEY and CDR2 SVGAGI. This CDR3 contains 14 residues. CDR3 sequence: CASSLAQAKNIQYF. CDR3 coding DNA: TGTGCCAGCAGTTTGGCCCAAGCCAAAAACATTCAGTACTTC.

CDR3 protein: CASRSKTFPYEQYF. The CDR3, as DNA: TGTGCCAGCAGATCCAAGACATTCCCCTACGAGCAGTACTTC. The J gene is TRBJ2-7, the V gene TRBV7-9; D gene ambiguous. The CDR3 is made up of 14 amino acids. Looked up from germline, CDR1 is SEHNR and CDR2 is FQNEAQ (reference sequence). V lost 6 bases, J lost 2 bases, and 14 bases lay in between.

This clone was detected a few times. The genes are TRBV4-3 and TRBJ2-7; TRBD1 matches 8 bases. Looked up from germline, CDR1 is LGHNA and CDR2 is YSLEER. V shed 1 base, J shed 1 base, and the junction held 6 bases outside the gene matches. The CDR3 totals 16 residues. Here the CDR3 DNA reads TGCGCCAGCAGCCAAGCCGGGACAGGCTTTTCCTACGAGCAGTACTTC. Translation gives CASSQAGTGFSYEQYF.

J is TRBJ1-3 and V is TRBV10-3, with a possible D match to TRBD1 (5 bases). The CDR3 sequence is 12 residues long. V was cut by 11 bases and J by 1 base, with 9 bases left in between. CDR1 ENHRY and CDR2 SYGVKD come from the germline V gene. CDR3 bases: TGTGCCCTCGGGGGGTCTGGAAACACCATATATTTT. It specifies CALGGSGNTIYF.

This clone was counted once. The chain combines TRBV28 with TRBJ1-5; TRBD1 is a possible D gene (5 bases). V shed 10 bases and J shed 6 bases, with 16 bases lying between them. Germline loops: CDR1 MDHEN, CDR2 SYDVKM. CDR3 length: 13 residues. CDR3 nucleotide sequence: TGTGCCACCGGATGGGGCGGCGGTCAGCCCCAGCATTTT. Protein product: CATGWGGGQPQHF.

This clone showed up just a few times. This chain uses TRBV5-4 with TRBJ2-5, with no clear D. Germline V gene data show CDR1 as SGHNT and CDR2 as YYREEE (reference sequence). CDR3 size: 16 residues. The V end was cut by 4 bases, the J end by 1 base, with 17 bases between. This chain's CDR3 is CASSVYPRGGQETQYF. CDR3 DNA: TGTGCCAGCAGCGTATACCCTCGAGGTGGCCAAGAGACCCAGTACTTC.

The J gene is TRBJ2-7, the V gene TRBV4-2; 8 nucleotides line up with TRBD1. The length of the CDR3 is 14 residues. Trimming at V came to 6 bases and at J to 1 base, leaving 5 bases not matched to a gene. Looked up from germline, CDR1 is LGHNA and CDR2 is YNFKEQ. The CDR3 spells CASSAGGSSYEQYF. CDR3 DNA sequence: TGTGCCAGCAGTGCAGGGGGCTCATCCTACGAGCAGTACTTC.

The chain is built from TRBV11-3 and TRBJ1-3, with 7 bases that match TRBD1. V was pared by 2 bases and J by 3 bases, with 1 base of the junction left unmatched. The V gene's germline CDR1 is SGHNT and CDR2 YENEEA. The CDR3 runs to 14 residues. CDR3 sequence: CASSLTGDGNTIYF. CDR3 in DNA: TGTGCCAGCAGCTTAACAGGGGATGGAAACACCATATATTTT.

The chain employs TRBV7-3 and TRBJ1-1; the D gene is possibly TRBD1 (6 bases). The germline CDR1 and CDR2 sequences are SGHTA and FQGTGA. The CDR3 contains 13 residues. V was cut by 2 bases and J by 4 bases, with 8 bases left in between. CDR3 amino acids: CASSLQGITEAFF. The CDR3 region has the DNA TGTGCCAGCAGCTTACAGGGGATCACTGAAGCTTTCTTT.

The CDR3 sequence is CASSLTGATNEKLFF. CDR3 coding DNA: TGCGCCAGCAGCCTGACAGGGGCCACTAATGAAAAACTGTTTTTT. The rearrangement uses TRBV5-1 and TRBJ1-4; 8 bases map to TRBD1. V gave up 4 bases and J gave up 2 bases; unmatched junction bases: 4. CDR3 length: 15 residues. CDR1 is SGHRS, CDR2 YFSETQ, per germline. Filled out from reference TRBV5-1 and TRBJ1-4, the complete variable domain reads KAGVTQTPRYLIKTRGQQVTLSCSPISGHRSVSWYQQTPGQGLQFLFEYFSETQRNKGNFPGRFSGRQFSNSRSEMNVSTLELGDSALYLCASSLTGATNEKLFFGSGTQLSVL.

The chain has TRBV7-9 and TRBJ2-3; TRBD2 agrees at 10 bases. The CDR3 runs 19 residues. Germline CDR1 reads SEHNR; CDR2 reads FQNEAQ (reference sequence). V was pared by 3 bases and J by 2 bases, with 14 bases of the junction left unmatched. Written as DNA, the CDR3 is TGTGCCAGCAGCTTCTTAGCGGGGGGCCTTCTACTTGCCACAGATACGCAGTATTTT. Its translation is CASSFLAGGLLLATDTQYF.

This clone was seen a few times. The genes are TRBV5-6 and TRBJ2-2; D is perhaps TRBD2 (5 bases). V was cut by 3 bases and J by 1 base, with 7 bases left in between. Germline lookup yields CDR1 SGHDT and CDR2 YYEEEE. This CDR3 has 14 residues. The CDR3 is CASSSAGNTGELFF. Here the CDR3 DNA reads TGTGCCAGCAGCTCGGCGGGGAACACCGGGGAGCTGTTTTTT.

CDR3 nucleotides: TGTGCCAGCAGCTTGAATCCTCCGGGACAGACAGATACGCAGTATTTT. Its protein product is CASSLNPPGQTDTQYF. This chain joins TRBV5-4 and TRBJ2-3; 7 nucleotides align to TRBD1. The germline V gene encodes CDR1 SGHNT and CDR2 YYREEE (reference sequence). Unmatched junction bases numbered 8, after V lost 1 base and J lost 3 bases. The CDR3 extends over 16 amino acids. Filled out from reference TRBV5-4 and TRBJ2-3, the complete variable domain reads ETGVTQSPTHLIKTRGQQVTLRCSSQSGHNTVSWYQQALGQGPQFIFQYYREEENGRGNFPPRFSGLQFPNYSSELNVNALELDDSALYLCASSLNPPGQTDTQYFGPGTRLTVL.

The gene calls are TRBV18 and TRBJ2-5, with 10 bases aligning to TRBD1. The germline CDR1 and CDR2 sequences are KGHSH and LQKENI. Germline trimming cut 2 bases from V and 5 bases from J; bases unmatched to any gene: 5. This CDR3 spans 15 amino acids. CDR3 DNA sequence: TGTGCCAGCTCACCAGGGACAGGGGTCTATGAGACCCAGTACTTC. It translates to CASSPGTGVYETQYF. The complete variable domain, with remaining parts taken from reference TRBV18 and TRBJ2-5, reads NAGVMQNPRHLVRRRGQEARLRCSPMKGHSHVYWYRQLPEEGLKFMVYLQKENIIDESGMPKERFSAEFPKEGPSILRIQQVVRGDSAAYFCASSPGTGVYETQYFGPGTRLLVL.

This clone has only one observation. The chain couples TRBV5-6 to TRBJ1-4, with D hard to call. Trimming took off 2 bases at V and 8 bases at J, with 13 bases between the two ends. CDR3 size: 14 residues. Germline loops: CDR1 SGHDT, CDR2 YYEEEE. The CDR3 region has the DNA TGTGCCAGCAGCTTCCCCGGGCGGGCGGAAAAACTGTTTTTT. It translates to CASSFPGRAEKLFF.

As regards this clone: One end of the junction varies from germline; a read error may be responsible. The chain has TRBV28 and TRBJ2-7; possibly TRBD1 for D (5 bases). CDR3 size: 12 residues. From germline, CDR1 is MDHEN and CDR2 SYDVKM. This CDR3 is CASSLDLDSTSF. The CDR3 coding sequence is TGTGCCAGCAGTTTGGATTTAGACAGTACAAGCTTC.